This TCR beta chain was recorded in a study of a mutant IDH1 vaccine in newly diagnosed glioma. Study-level information: First vaccine doses came 4-6 weeks after radiotherapy alone, or with temozolomide cycles.

A note on this clone: Antigen: not known.

As for time point: week 23, last vaccination. Every vaccination contained 300 ug of the mutant IDH1 20-mer peptide and was paired with topical imiquimod. Study-wide results and caveats: Top peripheral T cell clonotype shifts appeared unrelated to pseudoprogression.

The protocol was immunoSEQ multiplex PCR, while the TCRdb copy is restricted to in-frame clones and leaves out a portion. The profile shows just over 80,000 clones, about 82% of them singletons. Germline CDR1 reads MDHEN; CDR2 reads SYDVKM. CDR3 length: 13 residues. With 6 bases removed from V and 7 bases from J, the gap between germline ends came to 15 bases. Sequenced material: PBMCs, taken from a glioma patient whose treatment included an IDH1 peptide vaccine. This clonotype was obtained from a man under 40 with glioma. Some clones in this sample may be carry-over from other donors' samples. The chain couples TRBV28 to TRBJ1-2; D remains ambiguous. CDR3 loop: CASRDGLNGGYTF. The CDR3 DNA sequence: TGTGCCAGCAGGGACGGGTTAAATGGTGGCTACACCTTC.